The rows below give T cell receptor beta chains drawn from one sample of a study of PD-1 blockade in classical Hodgkin lymphoma. Data came from immunoSEQ multiplex PCR; TCRdb stores just in-frame clones and leaves some out. The sample lists more than 140,000 clones, just under 80% occurring once. Sequenced material: peripheral blood mononuclear cells (PBMCs), taken before the second cycle of nivolumab. The receptor set was obtained from a human donor with classical Hodgkin lymphoma. The CDR3 runs from the conserved cysteine through the conserved F or W. A D gene is named only where the DNA matches it firmly. Clone size is shown for a subset of rows, as once, few, many or a class of expanded clone.

.	TRBV12-2	TRBJ2-1	.	CASRLGGRLWNEQFF	TGTGCAAGTCGCTTAGGCGGGAGATTATGGAATGAGCAGTTCTTC
.	TRBV6-5	TRBJ1-1	few	CASKGPMNTEAFF	TGTGCCAGCAAGGGTCCCATGAACACTGAAGCTTTCTTT
TRBD1	TRBV7-9	TRBJ1-2	.	CASSLWSGGYYGYTF	TGTGCCAGCAGCTTATGGTCAGGGGGGTACTATGGCTACACCTTC
TRBD2	TRBV19	TRBJ2-7	.	CASSMKRGGSPYEQYF	TGTGCCAGTAGTATGAAGCGGGGGGGCTCACCATACGAGCAGTACTTC
TRBD2	TRBV4-1	TRBJ2-1	few	CASSQEGTRANEQFF	TGCGCCAGCAGCCAAGAGGGGACTAGGGCAAATGAGCAGTTCTTC
.	TRBV18	TRBJ1-5	once	CASSLFTGNQPQHF	TGTGCCAGCTCACTATTCACAGGAAATCAGCCCCAGCATTTT
.	TRBV18	TRBJ2-3	.	CASSPVASTDTQYF	TGTGCCAGCTCACCAGTAGCTAGCACAGATACGCAGTATTTT
.	TRBV30	TRBJ1-1	.	CAWRIGGYTEAFF	TGTGCCTGGCGAATAGGGGGTTACACTGAAGCTTTCTTT
.	TRBV19	TRBJ1-5	few	CASSAGRHNQPQHF	TGTGCCAGTAGTGCGGGACGGCACAATCAGCCCCAGCATTTT
TRBD2	TRBV4-2	TRBJ2-7	few	CASSQVGTSGGYYEQYF	TGTGCCAGCAGCCAGGTTGGGACTAGCGGGGGGTACTACGAGCAGTACTTC
.	TRBV5-5	TRBJ1-4	.	CASSLVSATNEKLFF	TGTGCCAGCAGCTTGGTCTCAGCAACTAATGAAAAACTGTTTTTT
TRBD2	TRBV5-1	TRBJ2-1	.	CASTLLSGRENEQFF	TGCGCCAGCACTCTACTTAGCGGGAGGGAAAATGAGCAGTTCTTC
.	TRBV6-6	TRBJ1-6	.	CASSYSGTRDSPLHF	TGTGCCAGCAGTTACTCGGGGACCCGGGATTCACCCCTCCACTTT
.	TRBV6-5	TRBJ1-4	.	CASSYSLGAPGKLFF	TGTGCCAGCAGTTACTCGTTAGGGGCCCCGGGAAAACTGTTTTTT
TRBD1	TRBV5-1	TRBJ2-1	.	CASSLPGQGYNEQFF	TGCGCCAGCAGCTTACCGGGACAGGGCTACAATGAGCAGTTCTTC
.	TRBV20-1	TRBJ1-2	.	CSASGSRGHTF	TGCAGTGCTAGCGGTTCGCGGGGCCACACCTTC
.	TRBV18	TRBJ1-5	once	CASSPPEYSNQPQHF	TGTGCCAGCTCACCGCCTGAGTATAGCAATCAGCCCCAGCATTTT
.	TRBV5-1	TRBJ2-3	.	CASSLVLPGVSTDTQYF	TGCGCCAGCAGCTTGGTCCTGCCGGGGGTCAGCACAGATACGCAGTATTTT
.	TRBV6-6	TRBJ2-7	once	CASSYGTGLYEQYF	TGTGCCAGCAGTTATGGTACAGGTCTCTACGAGCAGTACTTC
TRBD1	TRBV10-3	TRBJ2-5	.	CAISDRQGAVSYQETQYF	TGTGCCATCAGTGACAGGCAGGGGGCTGTCTCCTACCAAGAGACCCAGTACTTC
.	TRBV28	TRBJ2-1	.	CASSEGSARFF	TGTGCCAGCAGCGAGGGGTCCGCACGGTTCTTC
.	TRBV5-6	TRBJ2-7	.	CASRLRGTYEQYF	TGTGCCAGCAGGCTAAGGGGCACCTACGAGCAGTACTTC
TRBD2	TRBV5-1	TRBJ2-3	.	CASSRRTSGTDTQYF	TGCGCCAGCAGCCGGAGGACTAGCGGCACAGATACGCAGTATTTT
.	TRBV25-1	TRBJ1-4	.	CASSGLGATNEKLFF	TGTGCCAGCAGTGGATTAGGGGCAACTAATGAAAAACTGTTTTTT
.	TRBV18	TRBJ2-7	.	CASSPSQGSYEQYF	TGTGCCAGCTCACCGAGCCAGGGATCCTACGAGCAGTACTTC
.	TRBV5-1	TRBJ1-2	.	CASSPTPGYSGGYTF	TGTGCCAGCAGCCCGACGCCGGGATATTCGGGGGGCTACACCTTC
.	TRBV9	TRBJ1-2	.	CASSVGPINYGYTF	TGTGCCAGCAGCGTAGGGCCTATTAACTATGGCTACACCTTC
.	TRBV11-2	TRBJ1-6	.	CASSSGWVDSPLHF	TGTGCCAGCAGCTCTGGATGGGTGGATTCACCCCTCCACTTT
.	TRBV7-9	TRBJ2-3	.	CASSPGRDTDTQYF	TGTGCCAGCAGCCCGGGACGCGACACAGATACGCAGTATTTT
.	TRBV6-5	TRBJ2-2	.	CASSWSVVLNTGELFF	TGTGCCAGCAGTTGGTCCGTCGTCCTAAACACCGGGGAGCTGTTTTTT
TRBD2	TRBV14	TRBJ2-5	.	CASSPPGLAGVGAETQYF	TGTGCCAGCAGCCCCCCGGGACTAGCGGGAGTAGGGGCCGAGACCCAGTACTTC
.	TRBV6-6	TRBJ1-4	.	CASTSPEGGLEKLFF	TGTGCCAGCACCTCCCCCGAGGGGGGGCTGGAAAAACTGTTTTTT
TRBD2	TRBV27	TRBJ2-3	.	CASPWKDCGRYTQYF	TGTGCCAGCCCTTGGAAGGATTGCGGGAGATATACGCAGTATTTT
.	TRBV6-1	TRBJ1-5	.	CAISESYVYRVNQPQHF	TGTGCCATCAGTGAGTCGTATGTATACAGGGTCAATCAGCCCCAGCATTTT
TRBD1	TRBV27	TRBJ1-5	.	CASSMDRGSNQPQHF	TGTGCCAGCAGTATGGACAGGGGGAGCAATCAGCCCCAGCATTTT
.	TRBV6-5	TRBJ1-2	.	CASSYPGWLGYTF	TGTGCCAGCAGTTACCCCGGTTGGCTCGGCTACACCTTC